These T cell receptor beta chains were read from a single sample in a study of chemoradiotherapy in HPV16-positive cancers. Some clones are missing from TCRdb's copy, which holds only in-frame ones; the method was immunoSEQ multiplex PCR. The sample records approximately 500 clones, about 80% being singletons. The sample in question was tumor tissue, obtained from a patient who underwent chemoradiotherapy. These TCRs come from a human donor with HPV-associated anogenital cancer. Each CDR3 is given with its conserved first and last residue. Fields, in order: J gene, V gene, CDR3 protein.

TRBJ2-3	TRBV19	CASSPRGGVSTDTQYF
TRBJ2-7	TRBV27	CASSLSSGTAYEQYF
TRBJ2-3	TRBV6-4	CASSPRETDTQYF
TRBJ2-2	TRBV11-1	CASSLDGATGELFF
TRBJ1-1	TRBV4-2	CASSVRGDGNTEAFF
TRBJ1-4	TRBV7-8	CASSLDSATNEKLFF
TRBJ1-2	TRBV7-3	CASSSNKDAWTYGYTF
TRBJ1-1	TRBV2	CASSEALLASYTEAFF
TRBJ1-2	TRBV2	CASREAKGVNYGYTF
TRBJ2-1	TRBV7-2	CASRKYNEQFF
TRBJ1-1	TRBV6-5	CASNHREGAEAFF
TRBJ1-5	TRBV19	CASSDILTGRNNQPQHF
TRBJ2-1	TRBV25-1	CASSVPTPGGEQFF
TRBJ2-5	TRBV7-9	CASSSPRGSGGYQETQYF
TRBJ2-7	TRBV28	CASRGGTSGNYEQYF
TRBJ2-3	TRBV7-3	CASTKRGYPTDTQYF
TRBJ1-2	TRBV7-2	CASNLGQGNYGYTF
TRBJ1-2	TRBV14	CASSQDDGAYYGYTF
TRBJ1-1	TRBV28	CASSPGDHWRLSAFF
TRBJ1-2	TRBV28	CASSLGITGYGYTF
TRBJ1-1	TRBV15	CATSKTRWGEAFF
TRBJ1-4	TRBV6-1	CASSEGQGNEKLFF
TRBJ1-3	TRBV7-9	CASSLDVGGGNTIYF
TRBJ2-7	TRBV2	CASSYPGQGLSEQYF
TRBJ1-5	TRBV11-2	CASSLNNVNQPQHF
TRBJ2-1	TRBV5-4	CASTRLGGTYNEQFF
TRBJ2-5	TRBV9	CASSEGGETQYF
TRBJ2-1	TRBV7-3	CASSSQQGTSYNEQFF
TRBJ1-5	TRBV5-5	CASSLEGQSWPQHF
TRBJ2-7	TRBV18	CASSPSGESYEQYF
TRBJ1-2	TRBV6-6	CAVKAGDGYTF
TRBJ1-1	TRBV27	CASSPQGWDTEAFF
TRBJ1-1	TRBV14	CASSQPGQNTEAFF
TRBJ1-1	TRBV5-4	CASSTGTENTEAFF
TRBJ2-3	TRBV29-1	CSVEGLAGGPRADTQYF
TRBJ2-2	TRBV7-3	CASSQTTGELFF
TRBJ1-3	TRBV5-6	CASSQPLSGNTIYF
TRBJ2-3	TRBV2	CASSAEPNRNTDTQYF
TRBJ2-3	TRBV5-1	CASAVRGSTDTQYF
TRBJ1-3	TRBV5-6	CASSFPGSGNTIYF
TRBJ1-5	TRBV6-5	CASSLSPDSSEPQHF
TRBJ2-3	TRBV18	CASSYGTGIDTQYF
TRBJ1-5	TRBV28	CASSSSGTGFSGGQPQHF
TRBJ1-3	TRBV7-2	CASSLVRAGNTIYF
TRBJ2-2	TRBV6-6	CASRALGGERAGELFF
TRBJ1-1	TRBV7-9	CASSRPTGADTEAFF
TRBJ2-5	TRBV6-5	CASSAIGGSGETQYF
TRBJ1-1	TRBV18	CATQTGINTEAFF
TRBJ1-5	TRBV18	CASSFTGQGQPQHF
TRBJ2-1	TRBV9	CASSPLAGGLDEQFF
TRBJ2-3	TRBV19	CASKPSGAVDTQYF
TRBJ2-7	TRBV6-5	CASSRRGPYEQYF
TRBJ2-1	TRBV28	CASSMDVGSSYNEQFF